This TCR beta chain was obtained from a study of tumor-infiltrating lymphocytes in primary liver carcinoma. Co-extracted RNA and DNA came from approximately 20-30 mg of unsorted bulk tissue. This clonotype has ten or more counts. Production of TCR beta cDNA used approximately 0.45 ug total RNA together with a constant-region primer. Sequencing libraries for TCR beta derived from three nested multiplex PCR rounds that used slightly modified ARM-PCR. TCRdb re-called the multiplex PCR reads with MiXCR, one entry per CDR3 protein. Seen here are approximately 88,000 distinct CDR3 sequences, around 68% observed once, and the top ten hold around 30%. The clonotype originates from a man aged 35 to 55 with primary liver carcinoma and hepatitis B virus infection. Input material: tumor-adjacent normal liver tissue.

The CDR3: CASRGLAGLGPYEQYF. The CDR3 DNA follows: TGCGCCAGCAGGGGACTAGCGGGTCTAGGTCCCTACGAGCAGTACTTC. The genes are TRBV10-2 and TRBJ2-7; 12 nucleotides align to TRBD2. This CDR3 is built from 16 residues. Trimming took 6 bases from V and 2 from J; bases not matched to a gene: 8. From germline, CDR1 is WSHSY and CDR2 SAAADI.